A single sample gave rise to the 15 T cell receptor beta chains below, sequenced in a study of Graves' ophthalmopathy and Graves' hyperthyroidism. TCR beta CDR3 amplification used RNA transcripts. Amplification began with first-round RT-PCR using HTBI primers, then second-round multiplex PCR was performed. TCRdb used MiXCR to reprocess the multiplex PCR reads, holding one entry per CDR3 protein. The profile covers a few hundred thousand distinct CDR3 sequences, with roughly 15% appearing a single time and roughly 7% taken by the ten largest. Sample: peripheral blood. The receptors were gathered from a woman between 18 and 30 years old with stable Graves' hyperthyroidism.

This clonotype appeared many times. This rearrangement joins TRBV6-1 to TRBJ1-6; D remains unclear. This CDR3 has 15 amino acids. Germline CDR1 MNHNS, CDR2 SASEGT. Trimming shortened V by 3 bases and J by 10 bases, and 16 bases separated the two germline ends. The CDR3: CASSETWKGWSPLHF. The CDR3 DNA reads TGTGCCAGCAGTGAGACTTGGAAGGGCTGGTCACCCCTCCACTTT.

This clonotype has at least ten counts. This sequence joins TRBV10-3 and TRBJ2-2; 8 bases are shared with TRBD1. The CDR3 covers 16 residues. Germline V CDR1 and CDR2: ENHRY, SYGVKD. V was pared by 7 bases and J by 0 bases, with 7 bases of the junction left unmatched. CDR3 sequence reads: CAITPGTGANTGELFF. In DNA form, the CDR3 reads TGTGCCATCACCCCCGGGACAGGAGCGAACACCGGGGAGCTGTTTTTT.

This clonotype was seen ten or more times. J is TRBJ2-2 and V is TRBV7-3; D may be TRBD1 or TRBD2 (6 bases each). Germline V CDR1 and CDR2: SGHTA, FQGTGA. Trimming removed 0 bases from V and 7 bases from J, with 15 bases in between. The CDR3 is made up of 16 amino acids. The CDR3 loop is CASSLTGGVLSGELFF. CDR3 coding DNA: TGTGCCAGCAGCTTAACGGGGGGCGTTTTGAGCGGGGAGCTGTTTTTT.

In its sample, this clonotype was seen many times. The V and J genes are TRBV10-1 and TRBJ1-2; D ambiguous. The CDR3 is 11 amino acids. V shed 9 bases and J shed 4 bases, with 9 bases lying between them. The germline V gene has CDR1 WNHNN and CDR2 SYGVQD (reference sequence). The CDR3 region has the DNA TGCGCCAGAGGACGGACCTATGGCTACACCTTC. As protein: CARGRTYGYTF.

This clonotype was detected ten times or more. This chain connects TRBV20-1 to TRBJ1-1; maybe TRBD1 (6 bases). CDR3 length: 13 residues. Germline CDR1 is DFQATT and CDR2 is SNEGSKA (reference sequence). V lost 4 bases and J 3 bases, leaving 12 bases between the germline ends. The CDR3 coding sequence is TGCAGTGCTAAATCTAACAGGGACACTGAAGCTTTCTTT. Translated: CSAKSNRDTEAFF.

This clonotype was found many times. The V call is TRBV19, the J call TRBJ1-5; 9 nucleotides match TRBD1. V was pared by 6 bases and J by 3 bases, with 3 bases of the junction left unmatched. Germline V gene lookup returns CDR1 LNHDA and CDR2 SQIVND (reference sequence). The CDR3 has 14 amino acids. CDR3 DNA sequence: TGTGCCAGTAGGGGACAGGGAAACAATCAGCCCCAGCATTTT. Residues: CASRGQGNNQPQHF.

At least ten counts were recorded for this clonotype. The V and J genes are TRBV9 and TRBJ2-2; 7 nucleotides match TRBD2. CDR3 length: 15 amino acids. The V gene's germline CDR1 is SGDLS and CDR2 YYNGEE. J gave up 1 base and V 8 bases, and 8 bases lay outside the gene matches. This CDR3 is CASGPERGNTGELFF. In nucleotides, the CDR3 is TGTGCCAGTGGACCCGAGCGGGGGAACACCGGGGAGCTGTTTTTT.

This clonotype was seen many times. The chain has TRBV12-3 or TRBV12-4 and TRBJ1-2; D is unresolved. The CDR3 runs to 12 residues. The V end was cut by 5 bases, the J end by 4 bases, with 8 bases between. The CDR3 nucleotides read TGTGCCAGCAGTCGAAACAGCTATGGCTACACCTTC. The encoded protein is CASSRNSYGYTF.

This clonotype was counted many times. The rearrangement joins TRBV11-3 to TRBJ1-1; 7 bases map to TRBD1. CDR3 length: 13 amino acids. Germline values: CDR1 SGHNT, CDR2 YENEEA. Trimming took 0 bases from V and 11 from J; bases not matched to a gene: 6. The CDR3 sequence is CASSLDADRLAFF. The DNA of the CDR3 is TGTGCCAGCAGCTTAGACGCGGACAGGCTTGCTTTCTTT.

This clonotype was seen ten or more times. The chain couples TRBV2 to TRBJ2-5; unclear D gene. Trimming stripped 6 bases from V and 5 bases from J, with 19 bases between. This CDR3 region has 15 residues. CDR1 is SNHLY and CDR2 is FYNNEI in the germline V gene. CDR3 sequence (DNA): TGTGCCAGCAGGACTGATAGAGGTGGAAGGGAGACCCAGTACTTC. Encoded protein: CASRTDRGGRETQYF. Full variable domain (remainder filled in from reference TRBV2 and TRBJ2-5): EPEVTQTPSHQVTQMGQEVILRCVPISNHLYFYWYRQILGQKVEFLVSFYNNEISEKSEIFDDQFSVERPDGSNFTLKIRSTKLEDSAMYFCASRTDRGGRETQYFGPGTRLLVL.

This clonotype was counted many times. The rearrangement joins TRBV29-1 to TRBJ1-6; perhaps TRBD1 as D (5 bases). The CDR3 contains 13 residues. Germline V gives CDR1 SQVTM, CDR2 ANQGSEA. V lost 6 bases, J lost 5 bases, and 11 bases lay in between. The CDR3 region is CSVQDTNNSPLHF. CDR3 nucleotide sequence: TGCAGCGTCCAGGACACTAATAATTCACCCCTCCACTTT.

This clonotype has at least ten counts. V gene TRBV4-1 combines with J gene TRBJ2-2; D is perhaps TRBD1 or TRBD2 (5 bases each). The CDR3 length is 15 residues. V was pared by 3 bases and J by 3 bases, with 11 bases between. Per germline, CDR1 MGHRA and CDR2 YSYEKL. The CDR3 DNA is TGCGCCAGCAGCCAGGGGGTTCGGGACACCGGGGAGCTGTTTTTT. Translated, it gives CASSQGVRDTGELFF.

This clonotype was seen at least ten times. The chain links TRBV7-9 to TRBJ1-1, with D perhaps TRBD1 (5 bases). V lost 3 bases and J 1 base, leaving 12 bases between the germline ends. This CDR3 has 15 residues. Germline loops: CDR1 SEHNR, CDR2 FQNEAQ (reference sequence). DNA for the CDR3: TGTGCCAGCAGCTTTGGGGGTCTAACGAACACTGAAGCTTTCTTT. Translated, it gives CASSFGGLTNTEAFF.

The sample holds many counts of this clonotype. The rearrangement links TRBV6-5 to TRBJ1-2; 7 bases map to TRBD1. The CDR3 runs 14 residues. V lost 2 bases to trimming and J lost 9 bases; unmatched junction nucleotides: 9. The germline V gene has CDR1 MNHEY and CDR2 SVGAGI. DNA of the CDR3: TGTGCCAGCAGTTACGCCCGACAGGGTAGGAGCTACACCTTC. Translated, it gives CASSYARQGRSYTF.

This clonotype was recorded at least ten times. The chain carries TRBV29-1 and TRBJ1-1; TRBD1 matches at 7 bases. V gave up 6 bases and J gave up 3 bases; unmatched junction bases: 7. The CDR3 spans 13 residues. Germline assignment: CDR1 SQVTM and CDR2 ANQGSEA. The CDR3 here is CSVRFDRDTEAFF. The CDR3 DNA follows: TGCAGCGTGAGATTTGACAGGGACACTGAAGCTTTCTTT. Full variable domain (remainder filled in from reference TRBV29-1 and TRBJ1-1): SAVISQKPSRDICQRGTSLTIQCQVDSQVTMMFWYRQQPGQSLTLIATANQGSEATYESGFVIDKFPISRPNLTFSTLTVSNMSPEDSSIYLCSVRFDRDTEAFFGQGTRLTVV.